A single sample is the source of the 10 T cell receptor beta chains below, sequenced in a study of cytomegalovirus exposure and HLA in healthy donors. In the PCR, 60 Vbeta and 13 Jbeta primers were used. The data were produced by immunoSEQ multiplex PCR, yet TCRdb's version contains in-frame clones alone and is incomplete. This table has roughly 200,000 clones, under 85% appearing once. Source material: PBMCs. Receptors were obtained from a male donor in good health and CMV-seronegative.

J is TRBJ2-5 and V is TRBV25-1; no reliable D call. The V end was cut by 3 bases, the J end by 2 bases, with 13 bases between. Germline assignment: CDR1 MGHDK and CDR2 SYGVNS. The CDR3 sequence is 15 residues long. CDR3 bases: TGTGCCAGCAGTGATGAAGTTGGCCATCAAGAGACCCAGTACTTC. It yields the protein CASSDEVGHQETQYF.

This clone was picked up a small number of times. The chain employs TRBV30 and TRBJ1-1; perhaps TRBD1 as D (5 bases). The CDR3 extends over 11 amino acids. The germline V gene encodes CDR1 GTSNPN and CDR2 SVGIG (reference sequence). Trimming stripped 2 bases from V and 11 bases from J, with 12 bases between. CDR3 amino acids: CAWSTKGVAFF. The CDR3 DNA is TGTGCCTGGAGTACGAAAGGGGTGGCTTTCTTT.

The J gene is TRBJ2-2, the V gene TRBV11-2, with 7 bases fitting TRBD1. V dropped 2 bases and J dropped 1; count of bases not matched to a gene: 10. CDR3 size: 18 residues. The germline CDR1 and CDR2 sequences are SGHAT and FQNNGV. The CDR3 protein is CASSLRGSRGMNTGELFF. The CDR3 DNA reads TGTGCCAGCAGCTTACGCGGCAGCAGGGGGATGAACACCGGGGAGCTGTTTTTT. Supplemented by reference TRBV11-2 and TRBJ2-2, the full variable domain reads EAGVAQSPRYKIIEKRQSVAFWCNPISGHATLYWYQQILGQGPKLLIQFQNNGVVDDSQLPKDRFSAERLKGVDSTLKIQPAKLEDSAVYLCASSLRGSRGMNTGELFFGEGSRLTVL.

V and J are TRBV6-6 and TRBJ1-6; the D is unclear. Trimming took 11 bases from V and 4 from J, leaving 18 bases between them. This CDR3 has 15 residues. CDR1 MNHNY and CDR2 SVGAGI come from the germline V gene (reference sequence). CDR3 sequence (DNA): TGTGCCTGTCAAAGCGGGATGGAGTATAATTCACCCCTCCACTTT. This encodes CACQSGMEYNSPLHF.

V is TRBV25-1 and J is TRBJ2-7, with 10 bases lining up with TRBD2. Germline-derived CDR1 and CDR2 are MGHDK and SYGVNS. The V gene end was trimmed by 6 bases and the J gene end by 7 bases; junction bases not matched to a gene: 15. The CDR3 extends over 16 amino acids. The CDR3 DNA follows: TGTGCCAGCAGGCCTCCCCCGGCTAGCGGGAGTGGGGAGCAGTACTTC. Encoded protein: CASRPPPASGSGEQYF.

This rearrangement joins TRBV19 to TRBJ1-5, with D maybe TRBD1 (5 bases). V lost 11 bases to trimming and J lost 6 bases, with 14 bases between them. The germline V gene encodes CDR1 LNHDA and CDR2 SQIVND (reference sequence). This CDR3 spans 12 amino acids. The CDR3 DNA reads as TGTGCCGGCAGGGATTTCACTCAGCCCCAGCATTTT. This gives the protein CAGRDFTQPQHF.

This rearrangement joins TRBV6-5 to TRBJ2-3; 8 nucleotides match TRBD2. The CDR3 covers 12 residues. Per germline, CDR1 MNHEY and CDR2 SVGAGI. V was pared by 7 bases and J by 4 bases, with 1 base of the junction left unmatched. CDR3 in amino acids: CASKRGSDTQYF. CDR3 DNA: TGTGCCAGCAAGCGGGGGTCAGATACGCAGTATTTT.

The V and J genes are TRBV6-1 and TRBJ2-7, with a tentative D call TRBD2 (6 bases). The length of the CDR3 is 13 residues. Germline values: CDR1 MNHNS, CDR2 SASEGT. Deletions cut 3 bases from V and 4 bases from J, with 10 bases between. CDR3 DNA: TGTGCCAGCAGTGAGGAGGGGTCTTACGAGCAGTACTTC. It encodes CASSEEGSYEQYF.

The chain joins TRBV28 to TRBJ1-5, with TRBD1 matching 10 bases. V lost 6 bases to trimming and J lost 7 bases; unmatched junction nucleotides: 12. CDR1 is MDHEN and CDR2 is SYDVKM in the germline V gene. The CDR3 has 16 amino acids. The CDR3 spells CASRTTPGTGAQPQHF. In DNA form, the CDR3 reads TGTGCCAGCAGAACGACCCCCGGGACAGGGGCGCAGCCCCAGCATTTT.

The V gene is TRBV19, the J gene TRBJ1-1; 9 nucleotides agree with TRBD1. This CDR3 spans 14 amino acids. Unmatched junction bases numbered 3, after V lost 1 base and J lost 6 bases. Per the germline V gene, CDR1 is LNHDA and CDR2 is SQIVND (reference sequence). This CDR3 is CASSIGDRAPEAFF. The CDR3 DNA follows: TGTGCCAGTAGTATAGGGGACAGGGCCCCTGAAGCTTTCTTT.